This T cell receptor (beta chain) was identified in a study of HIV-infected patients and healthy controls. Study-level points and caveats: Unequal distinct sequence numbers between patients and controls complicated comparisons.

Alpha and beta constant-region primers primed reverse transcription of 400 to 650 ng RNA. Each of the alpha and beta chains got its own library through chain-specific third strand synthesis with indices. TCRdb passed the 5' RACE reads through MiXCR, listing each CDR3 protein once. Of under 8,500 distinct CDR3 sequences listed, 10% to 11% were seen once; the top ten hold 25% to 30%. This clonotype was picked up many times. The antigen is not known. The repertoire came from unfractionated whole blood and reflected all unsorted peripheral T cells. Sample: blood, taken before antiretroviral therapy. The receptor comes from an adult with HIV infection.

In DNA form, the CDR3 reads TGTGCCAGTAGTTCCGGGGGTCTCTACAATGAGCAGTTCTTC. Residues: CASSSGGLYNEQFF. This rearrangement joins TRBV19 to TRBJ2-1; TRBD2 is a possible D gene (6 bases). The CDR3 has 14 residues. Germline V gene sequence: CDR1 LNHDA, CDR2 SQIVND (reference sequence). Trimming removed 5 bases at V and 3 bases at J, with 11 bases between.